A single sample gave rise to the 14 T cell receptor beta chains below, sequenced in a study of shared clonotypes between healthy human individuals. Generated by immunoSEQ multiplex PCR, the TCRdb table keeps only in-frame clones and is missing some. Here the sample spans some 500,000 clones, about 95% being singletons. Input material: naive CD4+ T cells sorted from blood. Subset here: CD45RA+ positively selected. The receptor source for this set is a woman under 40 in good health.

V is TRBV5-4 and J is TRBJ2-2; D call uncertain. This CDR3 has 14 amino acids. Between the trimmed V and J ends, which lost 4 bases and 1 base, there was a span of 8 bases. The V gene's germline CDR1 is SGHNT and CDR2 YYREEE (reference sequence). The DNA for the CDR3 is TGTGCCAGCAGCCCCACAGTGAACACCGGGGAGCTGTTTTTT. It encodes CASSPTVNTGELFF.

This sequence joins TRBV2 and TRBJ2-3, with 12 nucleotides matching TRBD2. CDR1 and CDR2 (germline): SNHLY, FYNNEI. J gave up 7 bases and V 8 bases, and 10 bases lay outside the gene matches. This CDR3 comprises 15 residues. CDR3 nucleotides: TGTGCCAGCTTCGACCTAGCGGGAGGGCTGAATACGCAGTATTTT. It encodes CASFDLAGGLNTQYF.

CDR3 nucleotide sequence: TGTGCCTTGAACAGGGGGACAACTAATGAAAAACTGTTTTTT. Translating it yields CALNRGTTNEKLFF. The rearrangement uses TRBV30 and TRBJ1-4, with 8 bases aligning to TRBD1. The CDR3 consists of 14 residues. Germline loops: CDR1 GTSNPN, CDR2 SVGIG (reference sequence). The ends lost 7 bases at V and 0 bases at J; junction bases unmatched: 4.

This chain uses TRBV15 with TRBJ2-7, with 13 positions matching TRBD2. Trimming removed 5 bases from V and 3 bases from J; junction bases left unmatched: 19. The CDR3 loop spans 20 amino acids. Germline V gives CDR1 LNHNV, CDR2 YYDKDF (reference sequence). CDR3 in DNA: TGTGCCACCAGCCGCAGACAGGGGGCTATGACTAGCGGGAGGATCTACGAGCAGTACTTC. Translated: CATSRRQGAMTSGRIYEQYF. The full variable domain, rest sourced from reference TRBV15 and TRBJ2-7, is DAMVIQNPRYQVTQFGKPVTLSCSQTLNHNVMYWYQQKSSQAPKLLFHYYDKDFNNEADTPDNFQSRRPNTSFCFLDIRSPGLGDTAMYLCATSRRQGAMTSGRIYEQYFGPGTRLTVT.

The CDR3 DNA is TGTGCCAGCAGTGTCCCCTACCGGAACACCGGGGAGCTGTTTTTT. Translated: CASSVPYRNTGELFF. The chain has TRBV6-1 and TRBJ2-2, with D uncertain. V lost 4 bases to trimming and J lost 1 base, with 10 bases between them. CDR1 and CDR2 from the germline V gene are MNHNS and SASEGT. The CDR3 is 15 amino acids.

The V gene is TRBV9, the J gene TRBJ1-3, with D uncertain. The germline V and J ends were trimmed by 2 bases and 0 bases, with 9 bases remaining between them. CDR3 size: 15 residues. Germline loops: CDR1 SGDLS, CDR2 YYNGEE. The CDR3 DNA follows: TGTGCCAGCAGCGTGGGCGTCTCCTCTGGAAACACCATATATTTT. It is translated as CASSVGVSSGNTIYF.

This chain uses TRBV7-2 with TRBJ2-7; D is ambiguous. CDR3 length: 16 amino acids. The germline V and J ends were trimmed by 4 bases and 0 bases, with 16 bases remaining between them. Germline V gene sequence: CDR1 SGHTA, CDR2 FQGNSA. CDR3 nucleotides: TGTGCCAGCAGCTCACTTTCCCGGACGGACTCCTACGAGCAGTACTTC. It translates to CASSSLSRTDSYEQYF.

V is TRBV11-2 and J is TRBJ2-7, with TRBD2 identical over 8 bases. V gave up 4 bases and J gave up 2 bases; unmatched junction bases: 7. The CDR3 has 15 residues. The V gene's germline CDR1 is SGHAT and CDR2 FQNNGV. CDR3 DNA: TGTGCCAGCAGCTCTCCCCCGGGACTAGCCTACGAGCAGTACTTC. It encodes CASSSPPGLAYEQYF.

This chain connects TRBV2 to TRBJ1-5, with D possibly being TRBD1 (6 bases). There are 13 residues in the CDR3. V lost 8 bases, J lost 2 bases, and 10 bases lay in between. Germline V gives CDR1 SNHLY, CDR2 FYNNEI. The CDR3 DNA reads as TGTGCCAGCCAAGGGGGACGCAATCAGCCCCAGCATTTT. Translated: CASQGGRNQPQHF.

In this sample, this clone turned up a few times. The rearrangement links TRBV11-2 to TRBJ2-7; 7 bases fit TRBD2. Per the germline V gene, CDR1 is SGHAT and CDR2 is FQNNGV. V lost 5 bases, J lost 2 bases, and 6 bases stayed unmatched. The CDR3 spans 14 residues. The CDR3, as DNA: TGTGCCAGCAGCCCGTCTGCGGGAGCCTACGAGCAGTACTTC. This encodes CASSPSAGAYEQYF.

This chain joins TRBV7-9 and TRBJ2-7; 8 nucleotides line up with TRBD2. The CDR3 is 15 residues long. Germline CDR1 reads SEHNR; CDR2 reads FQNEAQ (reference sequence). V lost 1 base to trimming and J lost 4 bases; unmatched junction nucleotides: 6. CDR3 coding DNA: TGTGCCAGCAGCTTAGTGTCGGGAGGGCCTTACGAGCAGTACTTC. Protein: CASSLVSGGPYEQYF.

The V call is TRBV7-6, the J call TRBJ2-5; 12 bases map to TRBD2. The CDR3 runs to 16 residues. With V trimmed by 4 bases and J by 2 bases, 5 bases remained unmatched. The germline V gene has CDR1 SGHVS and CDR2 FNYEAQ. Here the CDR3 DNA reads TGTGCCAGCAGCTACGGACTAGCGGGGACACAAGAGACCCAGTACTTC. This gives the protein CASSYGLAGTQETQYF.

The chain has TRBV18 and TRBJ2-1; perhaps TRBD2 as D (6 bases). V lost 2 bases to trimming and J lost 0 bases, with 20 bases between them. This CDR3 has 19 amino acids. Looked up from germline, CDR1 is KGHSH and CDR2 is LQKENI. CDR3 DNA: TGTGCCAGCTCACCAATCTTCGTCGGGACTTCCAGCTCCTACAATGAGCAGTTCTTC. Protein: CASSPIFVGTSSSYNEQFF. The entire variable domain, with the rest obtained from reference TRBV18 and TRBJ2-1, is as follows: NAGVMQNPRHLVRRRGQEARLRCSPMKGHSHVYWYRQLPEEGLKFMVYLQKENIIDESGMPKERFSAEFPKEGPSILRIQQVVRGDSAAYFCASSPIFVGTSSSYNEQFFGPGTRLTVL.

The chain employs TRBV25-1 and TRBJ1-2; no reliable D call. CDR1 MGHDK and CDR2 SYGVNS come from the germline V gene. V was pared by 0 bases and J by 10 bases, with 9 bases between. This CDR3 contains 12 residues. CDR3 in amino acids: CASSEYPGDYTF. Here the CDR3 DNA reads TGTGCCAGCAGTGAATATCCAGGCGACTACACCTTC.